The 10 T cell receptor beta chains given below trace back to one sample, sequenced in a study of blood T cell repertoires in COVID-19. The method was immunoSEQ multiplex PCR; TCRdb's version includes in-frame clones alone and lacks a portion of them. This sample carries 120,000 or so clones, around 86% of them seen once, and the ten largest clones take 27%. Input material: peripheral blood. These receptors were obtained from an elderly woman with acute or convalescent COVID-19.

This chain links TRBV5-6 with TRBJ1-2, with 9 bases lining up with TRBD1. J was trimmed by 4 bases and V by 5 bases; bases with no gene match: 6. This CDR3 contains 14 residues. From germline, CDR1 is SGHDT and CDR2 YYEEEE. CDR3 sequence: CASRDRGRTYGYTF. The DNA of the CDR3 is TGTGCCAGCAGGGACAGGGGTCGTACCTATGGCTACACCTTC.

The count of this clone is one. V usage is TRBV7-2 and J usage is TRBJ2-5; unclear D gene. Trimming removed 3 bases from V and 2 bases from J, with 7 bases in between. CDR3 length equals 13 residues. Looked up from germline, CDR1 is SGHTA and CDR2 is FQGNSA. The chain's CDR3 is CASSLGFQETQYF. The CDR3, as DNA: TGTGCCAGCAGCTTGGGCTTTCAAGAGACCCAGTACTTC.

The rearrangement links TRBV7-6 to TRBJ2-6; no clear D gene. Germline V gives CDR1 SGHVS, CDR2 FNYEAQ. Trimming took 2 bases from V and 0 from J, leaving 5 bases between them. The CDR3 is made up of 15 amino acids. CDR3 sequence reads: CASSLISSGANVLTF. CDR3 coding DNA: TGTGCCAGCAGCTTAATTAGCTCTGGGGCCAACGTCCTGACTTTC.

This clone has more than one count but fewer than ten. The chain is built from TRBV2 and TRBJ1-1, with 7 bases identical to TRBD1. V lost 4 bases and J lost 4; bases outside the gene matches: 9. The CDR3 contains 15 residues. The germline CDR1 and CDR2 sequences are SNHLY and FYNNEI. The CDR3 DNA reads TGTGCCAGCAGTGTTAACCGGGACAGTCGCACTGAAGCTTTCTTT. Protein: CASSVNRDSRTEAFF.

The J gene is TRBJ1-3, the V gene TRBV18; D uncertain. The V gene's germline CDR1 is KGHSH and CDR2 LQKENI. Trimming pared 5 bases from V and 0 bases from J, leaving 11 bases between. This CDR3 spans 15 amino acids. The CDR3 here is CASSSGLRSGNTIYF. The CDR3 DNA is TGTGCCAGCTCAAGCGGCCTCCGCTCTGGAAACACCATATATTTT.

As DNA, the CDR3 is TGTGCCAGCAAGCGGGGGGGGTTGGGCGAGCAGTACTTC. As protein: CASKRGGLGEQYF. The genes are TRBV6-5 and TRBJ2-7; 10 positions match TRBD2. CDR3 size: 13 residues. Germline CDR1 is MNHEY and CDR2 is SVGAGI. V shed 7 bases and J 6 bases; nucleotides not matched to a gene: 6.

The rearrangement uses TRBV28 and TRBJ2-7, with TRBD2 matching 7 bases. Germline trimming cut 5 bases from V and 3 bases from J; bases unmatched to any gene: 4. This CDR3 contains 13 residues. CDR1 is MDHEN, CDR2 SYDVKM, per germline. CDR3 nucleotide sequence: TGTGCCAGCAGTCCCGGGGGGTTCTACGAGCAGTACGTC. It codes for CASSPGGFYEQYV.

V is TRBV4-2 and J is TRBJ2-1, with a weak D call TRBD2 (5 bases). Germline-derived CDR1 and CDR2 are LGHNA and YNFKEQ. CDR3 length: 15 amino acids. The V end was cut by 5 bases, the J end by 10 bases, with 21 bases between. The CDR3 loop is CASSEQQAAGIEQFF. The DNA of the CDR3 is TGTGCCAGCAGCGAGCAACAAGCCGCCGGGATAGAGCAGTTCTTC.

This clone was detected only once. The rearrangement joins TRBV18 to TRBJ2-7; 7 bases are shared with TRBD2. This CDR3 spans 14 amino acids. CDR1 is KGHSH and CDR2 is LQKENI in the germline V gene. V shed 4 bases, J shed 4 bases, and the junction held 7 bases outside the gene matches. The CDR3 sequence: CASSQRTRKYEQYF. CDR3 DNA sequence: TGTGCCAGCTCACAAAGGACTAGAAAATACGAGCAGTACTTC.

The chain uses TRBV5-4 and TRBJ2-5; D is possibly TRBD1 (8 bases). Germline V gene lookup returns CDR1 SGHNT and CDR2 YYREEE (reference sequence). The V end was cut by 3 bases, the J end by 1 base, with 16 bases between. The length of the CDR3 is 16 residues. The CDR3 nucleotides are TGTGCCAGCAGCTACCGAACAGGGGGGGTCCAAGAGACCCAGTACTTC. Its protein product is CASSYRTGGVQETQYF.